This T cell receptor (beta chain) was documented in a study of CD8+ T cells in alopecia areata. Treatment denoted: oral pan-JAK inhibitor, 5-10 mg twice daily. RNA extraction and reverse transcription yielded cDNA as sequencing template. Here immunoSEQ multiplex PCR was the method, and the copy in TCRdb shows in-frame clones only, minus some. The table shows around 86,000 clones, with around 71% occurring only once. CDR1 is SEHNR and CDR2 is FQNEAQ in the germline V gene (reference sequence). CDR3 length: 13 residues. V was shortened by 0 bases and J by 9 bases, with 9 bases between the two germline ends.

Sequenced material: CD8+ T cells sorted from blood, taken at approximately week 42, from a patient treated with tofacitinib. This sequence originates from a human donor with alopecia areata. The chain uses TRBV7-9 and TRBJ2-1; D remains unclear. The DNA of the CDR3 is TGTGCCAGCAGCTTAGCTCTGGGTCTTGAGCAGTTCTTC. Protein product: CASSLALGLEQFF.